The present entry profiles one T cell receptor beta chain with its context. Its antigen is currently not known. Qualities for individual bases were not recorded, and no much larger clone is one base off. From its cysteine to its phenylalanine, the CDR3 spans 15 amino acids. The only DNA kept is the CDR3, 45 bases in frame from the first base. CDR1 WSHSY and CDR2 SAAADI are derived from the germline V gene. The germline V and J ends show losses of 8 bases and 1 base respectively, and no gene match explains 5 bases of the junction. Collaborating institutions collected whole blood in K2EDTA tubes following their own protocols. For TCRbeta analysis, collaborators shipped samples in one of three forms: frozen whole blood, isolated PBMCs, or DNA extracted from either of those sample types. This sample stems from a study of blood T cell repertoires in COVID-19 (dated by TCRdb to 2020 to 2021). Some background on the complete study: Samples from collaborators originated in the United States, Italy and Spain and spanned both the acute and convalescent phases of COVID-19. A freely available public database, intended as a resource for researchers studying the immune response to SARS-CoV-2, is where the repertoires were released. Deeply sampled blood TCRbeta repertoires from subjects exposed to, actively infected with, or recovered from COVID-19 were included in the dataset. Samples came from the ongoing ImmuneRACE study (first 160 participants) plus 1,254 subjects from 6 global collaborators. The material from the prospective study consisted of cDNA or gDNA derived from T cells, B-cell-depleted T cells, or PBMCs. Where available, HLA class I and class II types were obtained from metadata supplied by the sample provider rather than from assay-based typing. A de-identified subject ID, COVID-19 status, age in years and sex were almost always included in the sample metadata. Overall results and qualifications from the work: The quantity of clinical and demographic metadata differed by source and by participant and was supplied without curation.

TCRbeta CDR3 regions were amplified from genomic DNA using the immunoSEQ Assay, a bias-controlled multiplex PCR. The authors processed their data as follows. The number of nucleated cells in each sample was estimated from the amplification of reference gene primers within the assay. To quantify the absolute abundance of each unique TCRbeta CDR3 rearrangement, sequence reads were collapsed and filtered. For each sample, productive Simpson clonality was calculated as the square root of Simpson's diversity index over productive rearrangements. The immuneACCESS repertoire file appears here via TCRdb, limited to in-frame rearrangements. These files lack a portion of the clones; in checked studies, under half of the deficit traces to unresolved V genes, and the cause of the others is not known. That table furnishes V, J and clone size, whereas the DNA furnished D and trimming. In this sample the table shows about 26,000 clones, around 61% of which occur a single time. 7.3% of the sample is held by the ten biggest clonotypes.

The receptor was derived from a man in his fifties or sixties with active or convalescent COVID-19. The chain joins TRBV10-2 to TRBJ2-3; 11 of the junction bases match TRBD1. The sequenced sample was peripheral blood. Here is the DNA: TGCGCCAGCCTCAGGACAGGGGGCGGCACAGATACGCAGTATTTT. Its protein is CASLRTGGGTDTQYF.